This T cell receptor beta chain originates from a study of blood T cell repertoires in COVID-19 (TCRdb year 2020). Study-level background: The collaborator samples originated in the United States, Italy and Spain and spanned the acute and convalescent phases of COVID-19. The prospective study material was composed of cDNA or gDNA derived from T cells, B-cell-depleted T cells, or PBMCs. The dataset comprised deeply sampled blood TCRbeta repertoires from subjects exposed to, actively infected with, or recovered from COVID-19. A freely available public database, intended as a resource for researchers studying the immune response to SARS-CoV-2, is where the repertoires were released. The samples were drawn from two sources: the first 160 participants of the ongoing ImmuneRACE study, and over 950 subjects contributed by 6 global collaborators. Nearly every sample came with metadata listing a de-identified subject ID, COVID-19 status, age in years and sex. Where available, HLA class I and class II types were taken from metadata supplied by the sample provider and were not determined by assay-based typing. The research as a whole found: The amount of clinical and demographic metadata varied by source and participant and was provided uncurated.

Each collaborating institution followed its own protocols to collect whole blood in K2EDTA tubes. Collaborator samples were shipped for TCRbeta analysis as frozen whole blood, isolated PBMCs, or DNA extracted from either sample type. With regard to this clone: Its recognized antigen is unknown. No quality values exist for individual bases; no much larger clone is one base distant.

TCRbeta CDR3 regions were amplified from genomic DNA using the immunoSEQ Assay, a bias-controlled multiplex PCR. The study's processing was this. The number of nucleated cells in each sample was estimated from the amplification of reference gene primers within the assay. To quantify the absolute abundance of each unique TCRbeta CDR3 rearrangement, sequence reads were collapsed and filtered. For each sample, productive Simpson clonality was calculated as the square root of Simpson's diversity index across productive rearrangements. Sourced from immuneACCESS, this table was stored by TCRdb with only in-frame sequences that have V and J called. A share of the clones is absent; for the studies checked, an unresolved V gene accounts for under half, and the remainder has no known explanation. The V and J calls and the clone size are those of that table, but D and trimming were determined from the DNA. Counted in this sample were fewer than 250,000 clones; around 85% of them appeared once. Of the sample, around 1.2% falls within the top ten clones.

Sequenced sample: peripheral blood. The source is a man aged 25-45 years with acute or convalescent COVID-19.

The DNA is as follows: TGTGCCAGCAGCTCCCCGACTAGCGGGCACAATGAGCAGTTCTTC. The translation is CASSSPTSGHNEQFF. The rearrangement combines TRBV7-3 with TRBJ2-1; 10 bases in the junction line up with TRBD2. CDR1 SGHTA and CDR2 FQGTGA were looked up in the germline V gene. The CDR3, cysteine through phenylalanine, is 15 amino acids long. The sequence is cut down to CDR3 DNA, 45 bases in frame from base 1. Ends trimmed: V by 4 bases, J by 5 bases; bases unmatched to a gene: 5. The entire variable domain, with the stretches around the CDR3 drawn from the reference TRBV7-3 and TRBJ2-1 proteins, is GAGVSQTPSNKVTEKGKYVELRCDPISGHTALYWYRQSLGQGPEFLIYFQGTGAADDSGLPNDRFFAVRPEGSVSTLKIQRTERGDSAVYLCASSSPTSGHNEQFFGPGTRLTVL.